The 7 T cell receptor beta chains presented below share a single source sample, sequenced in a study of T cells in localized non-small cell lung cancer. This table comes from immunoSEQ multiplex PCR, and its TCRdb copy is limited to in-frame clones, with some not included. The sample has tens of thousands of clones; roughly 76% are singletons. The material sequenced was PBMCs, taken before any cancer treatment. These receptors originate from a man aged 40 to 70 with stage II lung adenocarcinoma.

This clone was seen ten or more times. CDR3 DNA: TGTGCCAGCAGACGGGACAGGGGAACTAATGAAAAACTGTTTTTT. Its translation: CASRRDRGTNEKLFF. The rearrangement uses TRBV2 and TRBJ1-4, with 10 positions matching TRBD1. CDR3 length: 15 amino acids. The V gene's germline CDR1 is SNHLY and CDR2 FYNNEI. The J segment lost 1 base and the V segment lost 6 bases, leaving 2 bases of the junction unmatched. The full variable domain, rest sourced from reference TRBV2 and TRBJ1-4, is EPEVTQTPSHQVTQMGQEVILRCVPISNHLYFYWYRQILGQKVEFLVSFYNNEISEKSEIFDDQFSVERPDGSNFTLKIRSTKLEDSAMYFCASRRDRGTNEKLFFGSGTQLSVL.

V is TRBV6-1 and J is TRBJ1-4; D remains unclear. Between the trimmed V and J ends, which lost 9 bases and 3 bases, there was a span of 11 bases. CDR1 is MNHNS and CDR2 is SASEGT in the germline V gene. This CDR3 has 13 amino acids. For the CDR3, the DNA is TGTGCCAGTAACCGGGAACCTAATGAAAAACTGTTTTTT. This gives the protein CASNREPNEKLFF.

The rearrangement links TRBV30 to TRBJ1-2; D perhaps matches TRBD1 (6 bases). This CDR3 comprises 11 residues. Looked up from germline, CDR1 is GTSNPN and CDR2 is SVGIG (reference sequence). Deletions cut 2 bases from V and 5 bases from J, with 6 bases between. This CDR3 is CAWSTGYGYTF. CDR3 nucleotide sequence: TGTGCCTGGAGTACAGGGTATGGCTACACCTTC.

The V and J genes are TRBV18 and TRBJ2-2; D unresolved. Trimming shortened V by 3 bases and J by 6 bases, and 2 bases separated the two germline ends. Per germline, CDR1 KGHSH and CDR2 LQKENI. The CDR3 covers 11 residues. The chain's CDR3 is CASSPPGELFF. CDR3 in DNA: TGTGCCAGCTCACCCCCCGGGGAGCTGTTTTTT.

This chain links TRBV30 with TRBJ2-1; TRBD2 agrees at 9 bases. This CDR3 has 17 residues. Per the germline V gene, CDR1 is GTSNPN and CDR2 is SVGIG (reference sequence). With V trimmed by 3 bases and J by 1 base, 10 bases remained unmatched. CDR3 loop: CAWSPKSGRPSYNEQFF. CDR3 DNA sequence: TGTGCCTGGAGCCCGAAGAGCGGGAGGCCTTCCTACAATGAGCAGTTCTTC.

This clone was detected ten times or more. The chain joins TRBV6-5 to TRBJ1-1; maybe TRBD1 (5 bases). Germline V CDR1 and CDR2: MNHEY, SVGAGI. Deletions cut 1 base from V and 5 bases from J, with 11 bases between. CDR3 length: 14 residues. CDR3 nucleotide sequence: TGTGCCAGCAGTTACTTGGCCCCAGGGACTGAAGCTTTCTTT. Translating gives CASSYLAPGTEAFF.

The V call is TRBV7-3, the J call TRBJ1-5; D is ambiguous. This CDR3 spans 13 amino acids. Germline V gene data show CDR1 as SGHTA and CDR2 as FQGTGA. With 4 bases removed from V and 1 base from J, the gap between germline ends came to 5 bases. CDR3 sequence reads: CASSSDSNQPQHF. The CDR3 nucleotides read TGTGCCAGCAGCTCGGACAGCAATCAGCCCCAGCATTTT. The whole variable domain, remainder taken from reference TRBV7-3 and TRBJ1-5, is GAGVSQTPSNKVTEKGKYVELRCDPISGHTALYWYRQSLGQGPEFLIYFQGTGAADDSGLPNDRFFAVRPEGSVSTLKIQRTERGDSAVYLCASSSDSNQPQHFGDGTRLSIL.